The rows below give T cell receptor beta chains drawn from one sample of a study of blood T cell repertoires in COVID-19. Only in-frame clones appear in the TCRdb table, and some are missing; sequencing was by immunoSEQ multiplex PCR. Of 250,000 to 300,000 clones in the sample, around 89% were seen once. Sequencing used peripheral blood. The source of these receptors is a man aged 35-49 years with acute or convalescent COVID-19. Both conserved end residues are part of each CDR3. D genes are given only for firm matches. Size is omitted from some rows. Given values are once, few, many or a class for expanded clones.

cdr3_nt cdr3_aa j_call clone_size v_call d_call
TGTGCCAGCAGTGACAGGGACAAATCCTACGAGCAGTGCTTC CASSDRDKSYEQCF TRBJ2-7 once TRBV6-1 .
TGTGCCAGCCGGTATAACGGGCGGACATGGGAAGACTTC CASRYNGRTWEDF TRBJ2-7 . TRBV6-5 .
TGTGCCAGCAGCTTTAAGGGACAGGGGTACACTGAAGCTTTCTTT CASSFKGQGYTEAFF TRBJ1-1 few TRBV5-4 TRBD1
TGTGCCAGCAGCTCCTACGGACAGGGGGCTAACACTGAAGCTTTCTTT CASSSYGQGANTEAFF TRBJ1-1 . TRBV5-4 TRBD1
TGTGCCAGCTCACTGACCGGGGCGGGGGACACTGAAGCTTTCTTT CASSLTGAGDTEAFF TRBJ1-1 . TRBV18 .
TGTGCCAGTAGTCCGCGGATAGCGGGGGTTTACAATGAGCAGTTCTTC CASSPRIAGVYNEQFF TRBJ2-1 . TRBV19 TRBD2
TGTGCCAGCAGCTTAGGGGGAAGTCTAGGGGACGAGCAGTACTTC CASSLGGSLGDEQYF TRBJ2-7 . TRBV11-3 .
TGTGCCAGCAGCAGAAGTCTCCCCGGGTCCTACGAGCAGTACTTC CASSRSLPGSYEQYF TRBJ2-7 . TRBV5-5 .
TGTGCCATCACCCAGGACAGGGGGCAAACTAACACTGAAGCTTTCTTT CAITQDRGQTNTEAFF TRBJ1-1 . TRBV10-3 TRBD1
TGTGCCAGTAGTATAGACAGGGGGAGCTACAATGAGCAGTTCTTC CASSIDRGSYNEQFF TRBJ2-1 . TRBV19 TRBD1
TGTGCCAGCAGCGTAGCTAGTCATAGGAATTCACCCCTCCACTTT CASSVASHRNSPLHF TRBJ1-6 . TRBV9 .
TGTGCCAGTAGTTTGAGGGGCTACACCTTC CASSLRGYTF TRBJ1-2 . TRBV19 .
TGTGCCAGCAGCCAAGAGGATATTTTCTACGGGACAGGGTTCTATGGCTACACCTTC CASSQEDIFYGTGFYGYTF TRBJ1-2 . TRBV3-1/TRBV3-2 TRBD1
TGTGCCAGCAGCCACCCCTGGCCAGATACGCAGTATTTT CASSHPWPDTQYF TRBJ2-3 . TRBV6-5 .
TGTGCCAGCAGTCAGAGGACTGAAGCTTTCTTT CASSQRTEAFF TRBJ1-1 . TRBV12-3/TRBV12-4 .
TGTGCCAGCAGCAAACCGGGACTAGCGGGAAACGAGCAGTACTTC CASSKPGLAGNEQYF TRBJ2-7 . TRBV7-8 TRBD2
TGTGCCAGCAGGGGGACAGGGGACTATGGCTACACCTTC CASRGTGDYGYTF TRBJ1-2 . TRBV28 TRBD1
TGTGCTAGTGGTTTGCTCCAGGGGCTAGCGGGGGGGCTTGCAGATACGCAGTATTTT CASGLLQGLAGGLADTQYF TRBJ2-3 . TRBV12-5 TRBD2
TGCAGCGTTCTTACCCGGGACAGGAGCAACTATGGCTACACCTTC CSVLTRDRSNYGYTF TRBJ1-2 . TRBV29-1 TRBD1
TGTGCCAGCAGTTCAGCGGGGAACACAGATACGCAGTATTTT CASSSAGNTDTQYF TRBJ2-3 . TRBV11-2 TRBD2
TGTGCCAGCAGCTTAGACCGAGCTAGCGGGATACCCTACGAGCAGTACTTC CASSLDRASGIPYEQYF TRBJ2-7 . TRBV11-2 TRBD2
TGTGCCAGCAGTGATCCGACAGGAGTACACACTGAAGCTTTCTTT CASSDPTGVHTEAFF TRBJ1-1 . TRBV6-1 .
TGTGCCAGCAGCCTCGACTGGAATGAGCAGTTCTTC CASSLDWNEQFF TRBJ2-1 . TRBV5-4 .
TGTGCCAGCAGTCTACCAGGACAGGGTCACACCGGGGAGCTGTTTTTT CASSLPGQGHTGELFF TRBJ2-2 . TRBV5-4 TRBD1
TGTGCCAGCAGCTTAGTAGGACAGCTCTATGGCTACACCTTC CASSLVGQLYGYTF TRBJ1-2 once TRBV11-2 .
TGTGCCAGCAGCTTAGGGGTGAACACCGGGGAGCTGTTTTTT CASSLGVNTGELFF TRBJ2-2 . TRBV5-8 .
TGTGCCAGCAGTGAAAACAGGGGTTACACTGAAGCTTTCTTT CASSENRGYTEAFF TRBJ1-1 . TRBV6-1 TRBD1
TGTGCCAGCTGGGCTAGCGGGGGTAATACGCAGTATTTT CASWASGGNTQYF TRBJ2-3 . TRBV5-5 TRBD2
TGTGCTAGTGCTCCGGACAGGGTCTACACTGAAGCTTTCTTT CASAPDRVYTEAFF TRBJ1-1 . TRBV12-5 TRBD1
TGCAGTGCTAGTTTAGATCGAGTTTCCTCTGGAAACACCATATATTTT CSASLDRVSSGNTIYF TRBJ1-3 . TRBV20-1 .
TGCGCCAGCAGCCACGAGGTCCGGGACAGATATAGCAATCAGCCCCAGCATTTT CASSHEVRDRYSNQPQHF TRBJ1-5 . TRBV4-1 TRBD1